This T cell receptor beta chain was obtained from a study of T cells of healthy individuals. TCRdb fed the 5' RACE reads into MiXCR, producing one record per CDR3 protein. The sample comprises about 53,000 distinct CDR3 sequences, roughly 14% of which are singletons, and roughly a sixth rests with the top ten. Germline V gene lookup returns CDR1 MGHRA and CDR2 YSYEKL. Trimming pared 4 bases from V and 6 bases from J, leaving 16 bases between. The CDR3 runs 16 residues. This clonotype appeared a few times. The V and J genes are TRBV4-1 and TRBJ1-6; possible D gene TRBD1, 6 bases. The TCR was taken from a human donor in good health. The CDR3: CASSPTPGATNSPLHF. The DNA for the CDR3 is TGCGCCAGCAGCCCCACCCCGGGGGCGACTAATTCACCCCTCCACTTT.